The clone carrying this T cell receptor beta chain was found a few times. The antigen remains unidentified. The sample belongs to a study of response to subunit inactivated influenza vaccine. TCRdb reanalysed the RT-PCR reads using MiXCR and keeps one entry per CDR3 protein. The sample lists 500,000 to 650,000 distinct CDR3 sequences, less than 10% seen once, with about an eighth in the top ten. The CDR3 is made up of 15 amino acids. V lost 3 bases, J lost 8 bases, and 9 bases stayed unmatched. The V gene's germline CDR1 is MDHEN and CDR2 SYDVKM. The study, taken as a whole, reports: After each seasonal influenza vaccination, few new T cells are recruited, the authors suggested.

Sample: PBMCs from blood, taken about 23 months after vaccination. The chain couples TRBV28 to TRBJ2-1; 8 bases line up with TRBD2. This receptor was taken from a man aged 45 to 70 who received an inactivated influenza vaccine. The CDR3 DNA sequence: TGTGCCAGCAGTTTGTCAGGGACTAGGTTGGATGAGCAGTTCTTC. This translates into CASSLSGTRLDEQFF.